A selection of T cell receptor beta chains follows, all from one sample in a study of blood T cell repertoires in COVID-19. Data came from immunoSEQ multiplex PCR; TCRdb stores just in-frame clones and leaves some out. This table holds under 350,000 clones, roughly nine tenths found once. Sample: peripheral blood. These receptors originate from a woman aged 25 to 39 with COVID-19, enrolled during active disease. CDR3s leave out the opening cysteine and the closing phenylalanine or tryptophan. Fields, in order: D gene, V gene, J gene, CDR3 protein. The D gene is left open where the match is weak.

>NA|TRBV10-3|TRBJ2-3
AISGQGDSDTQY
>NA|TRBV7-6|TRBJ1-5
ASSLAHVVRGCNQPQH
>NA|TRBV18|TRBJ1-1
ASSPSLQGMGTEAF
>NA|TRBV9|TRBJ2-1
ASSVGSSYNEQF
>NA|TRBV7-9|TRBJ2-2
ASTHTRAGELF
>TRBD1|TRBV4-2|TRBJ1-1
ASSQDRGRTEAF
>NA|TRBV6-5|TRBJ1-3
ASSLGGFSGNTIY
>NA|TRBV7-2|TRBJ1-2
ASSSRRGYGYT
>TRBD2|TRBV4-2|TRBJ2-3
ASSQVGSRRGGPTDTQY
>NA|TRBV9|TRBJ2-1
ASSVAGQGANEQF
>TRBD1|TRBV29-1|TRBJ1-3
SVRQGDGNTIY
>TRBD1|TRBV12-5|TRBJ1-1
ASGLTGVDTEAF
>TRBD2|TRBV5-4|TRBJ2-2
ASRAGTSTGSGTGELF
>NA|TRBV18|TRBJ1-1
ASSPRTGEAF
>TRBD1|TRBV28|TRBJ1-1
ASSLTGAEAF
>TRBD1|TRBV20-1|TRBJ2-7
SARQGEEQY
>NA|TRBV5-6|TRBJ1-6
ASSWGGIFANSPLH
>TRBD1|TRBV5-1|TRBJ1-1
ASSLGGTDLTEAF
>NA|TRBV2|TRBJ1-6
ASIGGSSYNSPLH
>NA|TRBV20-1|TRBJ1-4
SASRTRDEKLF
>NA|TRBV7-9|TRBJ2-5
ASSARGQETQY
>NA|TRBV28|TRBJ2-2
ASGGGSAGELF
>NA|TRBV10-2|TRBJ2-3
ASSPGGFTDTQY
>NA|TRBV19|TRBJ1-5
ASSMSSNQPQH
>NA|TRBV5-1|TRBJ1-5
ASSLTGTTYQPQH
>TRBD1|TRBV2|TRBJ2-7
ASSNRDRAYEQY
>TRBD1|TRBV29-1|TRBJ1-1
SVEEGAGGITEAF
>TRBD1|TRBV7-4|TRBJ1-4
ASSLGQGQEKLF
>TRBD1|TRBV19|TRBJ1-6
ASSKTGNSPLH
>TRBD1|TRBV4-1|TRBJ1-4
ASSQDWTGGEKLF
>NA|TRBV7-9|TRBJ1-1
ASSLAGTAEAF
>NA|TRBV3-1/TRBV3-2|TRBJ2-1
ASSQGQGRGEQF
>TRBD2|TRBV11-2|TRBJ2-1
ASSLRGLAGGLKF
>TRBD1|TRBV5-5|TRBJ1-6
ASSTGQGRSPLH
>TRBD1|TRBV19|TRBJ1-6
ASSGQGGGNSPLH
>TRBD2|TRBV7-6|TRBJ2-1
ASSPPGGGWGNEQF
>NA|TRBV7-9|TRBJ2-5
ASSLAPGWTQY
>NA|TRBV2|TRBJ2-2
ASSDPGGNTGELF
>NA|TRBV27|TRBJ1-5
ASSLLGVGQPQH
>NA|TRBV6-4|TRBJ1-2
ASSDSEGDGYT